This passage covers 19 T cell receptor beta chains from one sample sequenced in a study of T cells in Graves' hyperthyroidism and ophthalmopathy. RNA transcripts were the template for amplifying TCR beta CDR3 regions. A first-round RT-PCR of the TCR CDR3 used the HTBI primer set. TCRdb called the multiplex PCR reads again in MiXCR, with one record for every CDR3 protein. The table includes hundreds of thousands of distinct CDR3 sequences, 13% to 15% detected once. The sample consisted of blood. All receptors come from a woman aged 18-29 years with Graves' hyperthyroidism.

The V gene is TRBV5-6, the J gene TRBJ2-5; 12 bases agree with TRBD1. After removal of 4 bases from V and 12 bases from J, the junction contained 10 bases not matched to a gene. The V gene's germline CDR1 is SGHDT and CDR2 YYEEEE. This CDR3 is built from 14 residues. CDR3 residues: CASSPGQGAFRKYF. In DNA form, the CDR3 reads TGTGCCAGCAGCCCGGGACAGGGGGCTTTCCGAAAGTACTTC.

This clonotype came up many times. The chain carries TRBV12-3 or TRBV12-4 and TRBJ2-6; D gene uncertain. This CDR3 comprises 12 residues. The V end was cut by 5 bases, the J end by 5 bases, with 4 bases between. CDR3 in DNA: TGTGCCAGCAGTCTCTGGGCCAACGTCCTGACTTTC. The encoded protein is CASSLWANVLTF.

The table lists this clonotype with a count of one. Possible read error: a much larger clone is one base away. J is TRBJ2-7 and V is TRBV7-9; D could derive from TRBD1 or TRBD2 (6 bases each). The CDR3 spans 19 residues. In germline, CDR1 is SEHNR, CDR2 FQNEAQ (reference sequence). The CDR3 sequence is CASSLAPGAGRGNSYEQSF. CDR3 nucleotide sequence: TGTGCCAGCAGCTTAGCCCCGGGGGCCGGCAGGGGCAATTCCTACGAGCAGTCCTTC. Full variable domain (rest looked up from reference TRBV7-9 and TRBJ2-7): DTGVSQNPRHKITKRGQNVTFRCDPISEHNRLYWYRQTLGQGPEFLTYFQNEAQLEKSRLLSDRFSAERPKGSFSTLEIQRTEQGDSAMYLCASSLAPGAGRGNSYEQSFGPGTRLTVT.

This clonotype has at least ten counts. This chain uses TRBV30 with TRBJ2-5; D not resolved. Germline assignment: CDR1 GTSNPN and CDR2 SVGIG (reference sequence). The germline V and J ends were trimmed by 1 base and 1 base, with 7 bases remaining between them. The CDR3 totals 13 residues. Written as DNA, the CDR3 is TGTGCCTGGAGTGAAATCGGCCAAGAGACCCAGTACTTC. Amino acids: CAWSEIGQETQYF. Using reference TRBV30 and TRBJ2-5 for the parts outside the CDR3, the full variable domain is SQTIHQWPATLVQPVGSPLSLECTVEGTSNPNLYWYRQAAGRGLQLLFYSVGIGQISSEVPQNLSASRPQDRQFILSSKKLLLSDSGFYLCAWSEIGQETQYFGPGTRLLVL.

This clonotype was observed many times. The chain carries TRBV20-1 and TRBJ2-1; 13 bases map to TRBD2. CDR1 is DFQATT, CDR2 SNEGSKA, per germline (reference sequence). The CDR3 spans 20 residues. Trimming at V came to 2 bases and at J to 4 bases, leaving 17 bases not matched to a gene. CDR3 in DNA: TGCAGTGCTAGAATCTACGGACTAGCGGGAGTCATTCAGGATTACAATGAGCAGTTCTTC. It translates to CSARIYGLAGVIQDYNEQFF.

This clonotype was counted at least ten times. V and J are TRBV20-1 and TRBJ2-7, with TRBD2 as a possible D gene (6 bases). From germline, CDR1 is DFQATT and CDR2 SNEGSKA (reference sequence). The V end lost 5 bases, the J end lost 0 bases, and 20 bases lay between the germline ends. This CDR3 contains 16 residues. This CDR3 is CSAFSLGGASSYEQYF. The DNA for the CDR3 is TGCAGTGCTTTCTCCTTGGGCGGGGCAAGCTCCTACGAGCAGTACTTC.

The chain is built from TRBV19 and TRBJ1-6; the D gene is possibly TRBD1 (6 bases). The CDR3 has 13 amino acids. Germline CDR1 is LNHDA and CDR2 is SQIVND (reference sequence). Trimming left V 8 bases short and J 5 bases short, with 10 bases between. The CDR3 loop is CASGGQNNSPLHF. The CDR3 nucleotides are TGTGCCAGTGGCGGACAGAATAATTCACCCCTCCACTTT.

This clonotype was seen at least ten times. The chain has TRBV12-3 or TRBV12-4 and TRBJ2-1; D is ambiguous. CDR3 length: 15 amino acids. The V and J ends lost 2 bases and 2 bases respectively, with 10 bases between them. The CDR3 is CASSLSRRPYNEQFF. The CDR3 nucleotides are TGTGCCAGCAGTTTATCCCGGAGACCCTACAATGAGCAGTTCTTC.

The rearrangement joins TRBV20-1 to TRBJ2-2, with no clear D. With 4 bases removed from V and 4 bases from J, the gap between germline ends came to 13 bases. Germline CDR1 reads DFQATT; CDR2 reads SNEGSKA (reference sequence). This CDR3 is 14 amino acids long. The CDR3 coding sequence is TGCAGTGCTAATCCGGTAGAGACCACCGGGGAGCTGTTTTTT. This encodes CSANPVETTGELFF.

This clonotype was recorded only once. The rearrangement uses TRBV6-4 and TRBJ2-3; D not certain. V was shortened by 3 bases and J by 2 bases, with 9 bases between the two germline ends. The CDR3 is 14 amino acids. The germline V gene has CDR1 MRHNA and CDR2 SNTAGT. The CDR3 here is CASSDYDFTDTQYF. CDR3 DNA sequence: TGTGCCAGCAGTGATTACGACTTCACAGATACGCAGTATTTT.

There are many counts of this clonotype. The chain is built from TRBV7-8 and TRBJ2-7; 8 bases agree with TRBD2. The germline gives CDR1 SGHVS, CDR2 FQNEAQ. The CDR3 consists of 14 residues. The V segment lost 2 bases and the J segment 6 bases; nucleotides outside the gene matches: 6. CDR3 sequence (DNA): TGTGCCAGCAGCTTACGGGAGGGCTCCGGCGAGCAGTACTTC. Residues: CASSLREGSGEQYF.

This clonotype was picked up many times. This chain connects TRBV19 to TRBJ1-1; possible D gene TRBD1, 6 bases. Germline V gene data show CDR1 as LNHDA and CDR2 as SQIVND (reference sequence). Deletions cut 6 bases from V and 1 base from J, with 12 bases between. The CDR3 spans 14 residues. CDR3 residues: CASRRGDKNTEAFF. CDR3 nucleotide sequence: TGTGCCAGTAGAAGGGGGGACAAGAACACTGAAGCTTTCTTT.

This clonotype has a count of ten or more. The chain uses TRBV28 and TRBJ2-5; 13 bases are a match to TRBD2. This CDR3 comprises 16 residues. V trimming: 4 bases; J trimming: 6 bases; junction bases outside the gene matches: 8. Per germline, CDR1 MDHEN and CDR2 SYDVKM. The CDR3 DNA follows: TGTGCCAGCAGTTCAATAGGACTAGCGGGAGATAAGACCCAGTACTTC. This sequence encodes CASSSIGLAGDKTQYF.

The chain couples TRBV28 to TRBJ2-7, with D possibly matching TRBD1 (6 bases). V shed 6 bases and J shed 0 bases, with 15 bases lying between them. Per germline, CDR1 MDHEN and CDR2 SYDVKM. The CDR3 contains 15 residues. CDR3: CASRAQGRPSYEQYF. The DNA for the CDR3 is TGTGCCAGCAGAGCCCAGGGGCGCCCCTCCTACGAGCAGTACTTC.

This clonotype was counted ten times or more. This chain links TRBV28 with TRBJ2-7; 10 nucleotides match TRBD1. Germline loops: CDR1 MDHEN, CDR2 SYDVKM. The CDR3 contains 14 residues. V was clipped by 5 bases and J by 6 bases; unmatched bases: 7. The CDR3 is CASSITGTGVEQYF. In nucleotides, the CDR3 is TGTGCCAGCAGTATTACCGGGACAGGGGTCGAGCAGTACTTC.

The chain joins TRBV9 to TRBJ2-2; 7 bases line up with TRBD2. Germline V gene data show CDR1 as SGDLS and CDR2 as YYNGEE. Germline trimming cut 4 bases from V and 7 bases from J; bases unmatched to any gene: 4. The CDR3 sequence is 13 residues long. The CDR3 loop reads CASSLERGGELFF. DNA for the CDR3: TGTGCCAGCAGCCTCGAGCGGGGCGGGGAGCTGTTTTTT.

This clonotype was seen repeatedly, ten times or more. The gene calls are TRBV30 and TRBJ2-2, with a weak D call TRBD1 (6 bases). The CDR3 is 13 residues long. From germline, CDR1 is GTSNPN and CDR2 SVGIG (reference sequence). Deletions cut 4 bases from V and 5 bases from J, with 11 bases between. CDR3 DNA: TGTGCCTGGACGAGTCAGGGGACCGGGGAGCTGTTTTTT. Translating it yields CAWTSQGTGELFF.

There are a few counts of this clonotype. The rearrangement joins TRBV27 to TRBJ2-1; TRBD2 aligns across 8 bases. Germline V CDR1 and CDR2: MNHEY, SMNVEV (reference sequence). The CDR3 extends over 14 amino acids. V lost 7 bases, J lost 8 bases, and 10 bases stayed unmatched. The CDR3 is CASMPGLVIDEQFF. CDR3 DNA sequence: TGTGCCAGCATGCCGGGACTAGTAATAGATGAGCAGTTCTTC.

This clonotype appeared a few times. This chain links TRBV5-8 with TRBJ1-4; D gene unclear. Germline CDR1 SGHTS, CDR2 YDEGEE. This CDR3 has 15 amino acids. The V end was cut by 1 base, the J end by 9 bases, with 16 bases between. The CDR3 loop is CASSLSRRASQKLFF. CDR3 nucleotide sequence: TGTGCCAGCAGCTTGAGCAGGCGAGCATCCCAAAAACTGTTTTTT.